This TCR beta chain was documented in a study of cytomegalovirus exposure and HLA in healthy donors. Findings and caveats of the study: In an earlier analysis, about 87% or about 30%: the productive usage of most TCR beta V segments. It was reported in a later analysis that an Asian-associated ancestry cluster showed fewer N-insertions than the roughly 670-donor mean. The study listed roughly 150 cytomegalovirus-associated TCR beta chains.

This CDR3 is 16 amino acids long. The germline V gene encodes CDR1 SGHTA and CDR2 FQGNSA. V gave up 1 base and J gave up 2 bases; unmatched junction bases: 1. Both 60 Vbeta primers and 13 Jbeta primers went into the PCR. Some clones are missing from TCRdb's copy, which holds only in-frame ones; the method was immunoSEQ multiplex PCR. The table records some 170,000 clones, around 83% of them present only once. Of note for this clone: Its specificity is not known. Other DNA sequences in this sample translate to the same CDR3.

This rearrangement joins TRBV7-2 to TRBJ2-5; 13 bases fit TRBD2. The TCR sequence derives from a middle-aged man in good health and CMV-seropositive. The sample taken for sequencing was PBMCs. The CDR3 sequence: CASSLGLAGGQETQYF. The CDR3 bases are TGTGCCAGCAGCTTAGGACTAGCGGGGGGACAAGAGACCCAGTACTTC.